This T cell receptor (beta chain) was recorded in a study of T cell responses to AZD1222 COVID-19 vaccine. Germline values: CDR1 KGHSH, CDR2 LQKENI. The CDR3 has 14 residues. Trimming removed 6 bases at V and 2 bases at J, with 13 bases between. Data came from immunoSEQ multiplex PCR; TCRdb stores just in-frame clones and leaves some out. Here the sample spans 170,000 or so clones, roughly nine tenths being singletons. The sequence derives from an adult in good health. This specimen consisted of peripheral blood, obtained on day 0 of AZD1222 vaccination. This chain links TRBV18 with TRBJ1-1; tentative D call: TRBD1 (6 bases). The CDR3 sequence: CASSTGGLNTEAFF. As DNA, the CDR3 is TGTGCCAGCTCTACCGGGGGGCTAAACACTGAAGCTTTCTTT. The full variable domain, in which reference TRBV18 and TRBJ1-1 provide the parts outside the CDR3, is NAGVMQNPRHLVRRRGQEARLRCSPMKGHSHVYWYRQLPEEGLKFMVYLQKENIIDESGMPKERFSAEFPKEGPSILRIQQVVRGDSAAYFCASSTGGLNTEAFFGQGTRLTVV.